The rows below give T cell receptor beta chains drawn from one sample of a study of T cell responses to AZD1222 COVID-19 vaccine. Measured with immunoSEQ multiplex PCR; TCRdb has only the in-frame clones, and not every one. The sample shows around 78,000 clones, around nine tenths of them seen only once. The material was peripheral blood, obtained on day 0 of MenACWY control vaccination. All receptors derive from an adult in good health. Each CDR3 is given with its conserved first and last residue. Fields, in order: CDR3 protein, clone size, V gene. Some rows mark clone size as missing; the rest say once, few, many or name a class of expanded clone.

CDR3: CASSSETGSSGGYTF
size: -
V: TRBV5-4

CDR3: CASSQTTSGIITGELFF
size: once
V: TRBV4-3

CDR3: CASSARTSRPYNEQFF
size: -
V: TRBV7-3

CDR3: CASSFRGGRLEQYF
size: few
V: TRBV11-2

CDR3: CASSAEQGGYGYTF
size: -
V: TRBV2

CDR3: CASSPGTLRAFF
size: -
V: TRBV13

CDR3: CASSSGQGNNQPQHF
size: -
V: TRBV7-8

CDR3: CASRVAGTYEQYF
size: -
V: TRBV28

CDR3: CASSFTGRTEAFF
size: -
V: TRBV11-3

CDR3: CASSIDLLAGVYEQYF
size: -
V: TRBV19

CDR3: CASSSGSGDLETQYF
size: -
V: TRBV5-1

CDR3: CASRAGPDAFVPQHF
size: -
V: TRBV27

CDR3: CASSSGPGIVNTEAFF
size: -
V: TRBV7-2

CDR3: CASSLVGTPAEAFF
size: -
V: TRBV5-1

CDR3: CASTVGQGDSYTF
size: -
V: TRBV2

CDR3: CASRETSGLTGELFF
size: -
V: TRBV5-1

CDR3: CASSLALAGAYEQYF
size: -
V: TRBV11-2

CDR3: CASVVWGGGNQPQHF
size: -
V: TRBV6-6

CDR3: CASSEPGQPNSPLHF
size: -
V: TRBV6-1

CDR3: CAIRTSGSYEQYF
size: -
V: TRBV10-3

CDR3: CASWTGGETQYF
size: -
V: TRBV27

CDR3: CASSPPSGDTQYF
size: -
V: TRBV18

CDR3: CATSDLAASTDTQYF
size: -
V: TRBV24-1

CDR3: CASSLKPLAPTENEQFF
size: -
V: TRBV7-3

CDR3: CASRRSSSYEQYF
size: few
V: TRBV12-3/TRBV12-4

CDR3: CASSLDRAYEQYF
size: -
V: TRBV11-2

CDR3: CASSPQGLATYEQYF
size: -
V: TRBV7-9

CDR3: CASSRDPESSYNEQFF
size: -
V: TRBV11-2

CDR3: CASSRGGARSHEQYF
size: -
V: TRBV11-2

CDR3: CATSELNEQFF
size: -
V: TRBV24-1

CDR3: CAWSQGATEAFF
size: -
V: TRBV30

CDR3: CASSSPLGGGKRSDTQYF
size: -
V: TRBV27

CDR3: CASSLVTGTMNTEAFF
size: -
V: TRBV7-6

CDR3: CASSHGGTGQGEAFF
size: -
V: TRBV3-1/TRBV3-2

CDR3: CASSQEVADTQYF
size: -
V: TRBV3-1/TRBV3-2

CDR3: CSATGIGTSSGYTF
size: -
V: TRBV29-1

CDR3: CASRGGGEIEQYF
size: -
V: TRBV28

CDR3: CASSVEPSWSSYNEQFF
size: once
V: TRBV9

CDR3: CASSQDLTGISYNSPLHF
size: -
V: TRBV4-3

CDR3: CASSGDHTGELFF
size: -
V: TRBV2

CDR3: CSASLQESGTDTQYF
size: -
V: TRBV20-1

CDR3: CASSEDPRDEQFF
size: once
V: TRBV6-1

CDR3: CASAGSRDGYTF
size: -
V: TRBV12-3/TRBV12-4

CDR3: CSVGPETQYF
size: -
V: TRBV29-1

CDR3: CASSVGRGDSPLHF
size: -
V: TRBV9

CDR3: CASSQDPAGINYGYTF
size: -
V: TRBV3-1/TRBV3-2

CDR3: CASTTAGGLSDTQYF
size: -
V: TRBV9

CDR3: CASSFIASGTNPPQAFF
size: -
V: TRBV5-5

CDR3: CASSPTGTTDTQYF
size: -
V: TRBV6-4

CDR3: CSVVHISEQFF
size: -
V: TRBV29-1

CDR3: CATRDRDTEAFF
size: -
V: TRBV19